This T cell receptor (beta chain) was retrieved from a study of shared clonotypes between healthy human individuals. Produced via immunoSEQ multiplex PCR; TCRdb's table is partial and in-frame only. The table lists approximately 720,000 clones, 92% of them singletons. CDR3 length equals 16 residues. Germline V CDR1 and CDR2: SGHAT, FQNNGV. V shed 0 bases and J 4 bases; nucleotides not matched to a gene: 5. Study findings and constraints: Non-shared clonotypes had lower generation probabilities than those shared by all four donors. The low donor count limited represented genetic and exposure-history diversity. The sampled material consisted only of blood, and tissue repertoires are likely to differ.

Cells designated naive CD8 were CD45RO-negative and were positively selected for CCR7, with terminally differentiated effector memory CD45RA+ cells excluded. Donors were healthy HIV-negative adults without recent acute infections or vaccinations. To note about this clone: Its matching antigen is unknown.

Sequencing was performed on naive CD8+ T cells sorted from blood. The TCR originated in a man aged 25-40 years in good health. The chain combines TRBV11-2 with TRBJ2-5; 10 bases align to TRBD1. Here the CDR3 DNA reads TGTGCCAGCAGCTTAGAGGGACAGGGGAGAGGAGAGACCCAGTACTTC. This translates into CASSLEGQGRGETQYF.